Below, 14 T cell receptor beta chains from the same sample are listed, as sequenced in a study of cytomegalovirus exposure and HLA in healthy donors. With 60 Vbeta and 13 Jbeta primers, the PCR was carried out. Profiled with immunoSEQ multiplex PCR; TCRdb holds only in-frame clones, not every one. Of 95,000 to 130,000 clones listed, 70% to 80% are singletons. The sample was PBMCs. The receptor source for this set is a man aged 30 to 45 in good health and CMV-seropositive.

V is TRBV28 and J is TRBJ1-6; a weak D match, TRBD1 (5 bases). The V end was cut by 6 bases, the J end by 9 bases, with 15 bases between. The length of the CDR3 is 14 residues. Germline V gives CDR1 MDHEN, CDR2 SYDVKM. For the CDR3, the DNA is TGTGCCAGCAGGCCAGGGCCCGGGAGTTCACCCCTCCACTTT. Residues: CASRPGPGSSPLHF.

V usage is TRBV7-3 and J usage is TRBJ2-1; 7 nucleotides match TRBD1. Trimming cost V 4 bases and J 5 bases; bases outside gene matches: 11. Germline V lookup: CDR1 SGHTA, CDR2 FQGTGA. The CDR3 runs 16 residues. The CDR3, as DNA: TGTGCCAGCAGCTCAAATTACGGACAGGCTAACAATGAGCAGTTCTTC. It specifies CASSSNYGQANNEQFF.

V and J are TRBV19 and TRBJ1-6; maybe TRBD1 (5 bases). This CDR3 is built from 14 residues. The germline V gene has CDR1 LNHDA and CDR2 SQIVND (reference sequence). V lost 3 bases to trimming and J lost 9 bases, with 12 bases between them. The CDR3 region is CASSMVRDGSPLHF. For the CDR3, the DNA is TGTGCCAGTAGTATGGTCAGGGATGGTTCACCCCTCCACTTT.

The V call is TRBV7-2, the J call TRBJ2-2, with D possibly matching TRBD1 (6 bases). V was cut by 11 bases and J by 0 bases, with 13 bases left in between. The CDR3 is made up of 14 amino acids. Germline values: CDR1 SGHTA, CDR2 FQGNSA. Here the CDR3 reads CAGKGQPNTGELFF. CDR3 in DNA: TGTGCCGGAAAGGGACAACCGAACACCGGGGAGCTGTTTTTT.

This clone has only a few counts. V gene TRBV27 combines with J gene TRBJ2-3, with 14 bases fitting TRBD2. The V gene's germline CDR1 is MNHEY and CDR2 SMNVEV (reference sequence). This CDR3 is 16 amino acids long. V trimming: 5 bases; J trimming: 5 bases; junction bases outside the gene matches: 6. Here the CDR3 reads CASSRGTSGSRDTQYF. In DNA, the CDR3 is TGTGCCAGCAGTAGGGGGACTAGCGGGAGTAGAGATACGCAGTATTTT.

This clone was observed a few times. The gene calls are TRBV5-1 and TRBJ2-2; a weak D match, TRBD2 (6 bases). Germline V gives CDR1 SGHRS, CDR2 YFSETQ. V lost 0 bases and J 4 bases, leaving 16 bases between the germline ends. This CDR3 spans 17 amino acids. As DNA, the CDR3 is TGCGCCAGCAGCTTGGACAGCCCCGGACTACTCACCGGGGAGCTGTTTTTT. Its translation: CASSLDSPGLLTGELFF.

The genes are TRBV11-3 and TRBJ1-3; no clear D. This CDR3 region has 15 residues. The ends were cut back, 0 bases at V and 0 bases at J, with 6 bases in the middle. CDR1 and CDR2 from the germline V gene are SGHNT and YENEEA. The CDR3 coding sequence is TGTGCCAGCAGCTTAGACAAAAACTCTGGAAACACCATATATTTT. Translation gives CASSLDKNSGNTIYF.

The chain recombines TRBV7-6 with TRBJ1-4; 9 bases are shared with TRBD1. V lost 5 bases to trimming and J lost 5 bases; unmatched junction nucleotides: 3. The length of the CDR3 is 14 residues. Looked up from germline, CDR1 is SGHVS and CDR2 is FNYEAQ. CDR3: CASSLGTGNEKLFF. The CDR3 nucleotides are TGTGCCAGCAGCCTCGGGACAGGGAATGAAAAACTGTTTTTT.

The chain employs TRBV4-2 and TRBJ1-4; 9 positions agree with TRBD1. Trimming took 3 bases from V and 7 from J; bases not matched to a gene: 9. Germline lookup yields CDR1 LGHNA and CDR2 YNFKEQ. CDR3 length: 16 residues. The CDR3 protein is CASSQTTGGAAEKLFF. Here the CDR3 DNA reads TGTGCCAGCAGCCAGACCACAGGGGGCGCCGCTGAAAAACTGTTTTTT.

The rearrangement joins TRBV21-1 to TRBJ2-1; the D call in the table, TRBD2, was not verified against the DNA. TRBV21-1 is recorded as a pseudogene. The CDR3 contains 14 residues. The CDR3 sequence: CASSSGTSYNEQFF. CDR3 nucleotide sequence: TGTGCCAGCAGTTCCGGGACTAGCTACAATGAGCAGTTCTTC.

In this sample, this clone turned up a few times. CDR3 amino acids: CASSSGGGDYEQYF. CDR3 nucleotides: TGTGCCAGCAGCTCCGGTGGAGGGGACTACGAGCAGTACTTC. The chain recombines TRBV7-2 with TRBJ2-7; TRBD2 is a possible D gene (6 bases). Deletions cut 4 bases from V and 3 bases from J, with 13 bases between. This CDR3 has 14 residues. Germline V CDR1 and CDR2: SGHTA, FQGNSA.

A single count supports this clone. CDR3 loop: CASSLWDRGREDTEAFF. The CDR3 DNA reads TGTGCCAGCAGCTTATGGGACAGGGGGCGCGAGGACACTGAAGCTTTCTTT. The V and J genes are TRBV11-2 and TRBJ1-1; TRBD1 agrees at 12 bases. V lost 2 bases to trimming and J lost 3 bases; unmatched junction nucleotides: 7. Germline-derived CDR1 and CDR2 are SGHAT and FQNNGV. The CDR3 extends over 17 amino acids.

The chain recombines TRBV5-1 with TRBJ1-4; the D is unclear. CDR1 and CDR2 (germline): SGHRS, YFSETQ. This CDR3 comprises 13 residues. V lost 2 bases to trimming and J lost 8 bases, with 10 bases between them. Written as DNA, the CDR3 is TGCGCCAGCAGCTTAGAACCGGGGGAAAAACTGTTTTTT. It encodes CASSLEPGEKLFF.

The rearrangement uses TRBV15 and TRBJ2-2; unclear D gene. V lost 1 base to trimming and J lost 3 bases, with 9 bases between them. The CDR3 sequence is 15 residues long. CDR1 is LNHNV, CDR2 YYDKDF, per germline (reference sequence). CDR3 DNA sequence: TGTGCCACCAGCAGAGGTTGGCCCGACACCGGGGAGCTGTTTTTT. Translating gives CATSRGWPDTGELFF.